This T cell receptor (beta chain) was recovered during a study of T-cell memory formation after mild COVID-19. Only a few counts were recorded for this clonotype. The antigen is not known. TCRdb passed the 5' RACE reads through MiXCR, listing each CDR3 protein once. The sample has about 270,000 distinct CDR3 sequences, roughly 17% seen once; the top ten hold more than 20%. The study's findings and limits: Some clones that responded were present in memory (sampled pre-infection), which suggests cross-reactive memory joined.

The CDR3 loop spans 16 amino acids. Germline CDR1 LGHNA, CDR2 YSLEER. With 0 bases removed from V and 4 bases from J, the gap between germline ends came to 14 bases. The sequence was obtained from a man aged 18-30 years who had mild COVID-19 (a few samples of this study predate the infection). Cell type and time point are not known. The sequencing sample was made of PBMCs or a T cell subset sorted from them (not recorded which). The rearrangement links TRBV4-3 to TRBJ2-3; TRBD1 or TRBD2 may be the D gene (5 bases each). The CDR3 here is CASSQEARGPSDTQYF. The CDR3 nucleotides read TGCGCCAGCAGCCAAGAGGCACGGGGACCCTCAGATACGCAGTATTTT.